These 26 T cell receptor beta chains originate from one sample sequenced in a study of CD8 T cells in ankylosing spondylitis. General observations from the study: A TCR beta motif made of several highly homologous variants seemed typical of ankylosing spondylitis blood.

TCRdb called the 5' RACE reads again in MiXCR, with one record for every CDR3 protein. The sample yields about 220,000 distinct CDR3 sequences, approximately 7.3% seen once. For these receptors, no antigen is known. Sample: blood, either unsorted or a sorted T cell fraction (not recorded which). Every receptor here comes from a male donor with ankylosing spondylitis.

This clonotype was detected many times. In DNA form, the CDR3 reads TGTGCCAGCAGTTTATTAGGGACGGGGGAACAGGAGACCCAGTACTTC. Translation gives CASSLLGTGEQETQYF. The chain couples TRBV28 to TRBJ2-5; D is perhaps TRBD2 (6 bases). The CDR3 runs 16 residues. V was pared by 1 base and J by 5 bases, with 17 bases between. Germline V gene lookup returns CDR1 MDHEN and CDR2 SYDVKM.

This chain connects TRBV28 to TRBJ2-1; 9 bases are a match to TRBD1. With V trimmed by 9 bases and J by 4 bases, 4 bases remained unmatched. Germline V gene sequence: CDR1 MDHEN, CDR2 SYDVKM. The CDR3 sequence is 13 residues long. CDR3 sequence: CASLDRGYNEQFF. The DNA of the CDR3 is TGTGCCAGTTTAGACAGGGGGTACAATGAGCAGTTCTTC.

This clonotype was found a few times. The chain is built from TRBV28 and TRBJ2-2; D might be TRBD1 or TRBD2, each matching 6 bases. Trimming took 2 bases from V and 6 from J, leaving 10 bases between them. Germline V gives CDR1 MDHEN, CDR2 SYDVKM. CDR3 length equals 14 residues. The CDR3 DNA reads TGTGCCAGCAGTTTAATTGGGGGGCCCGGGGAGCTGTTTTTT. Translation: CASSLIGGPGELFF.

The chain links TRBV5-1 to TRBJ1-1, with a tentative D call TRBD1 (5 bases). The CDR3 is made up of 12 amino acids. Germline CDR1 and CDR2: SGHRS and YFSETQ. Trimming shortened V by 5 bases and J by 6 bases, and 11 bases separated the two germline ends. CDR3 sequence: CASRGREAEAFF. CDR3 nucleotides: TGCGCCAGCAGGGGGCGTGAGGCTGAAGCTTTCTTT.

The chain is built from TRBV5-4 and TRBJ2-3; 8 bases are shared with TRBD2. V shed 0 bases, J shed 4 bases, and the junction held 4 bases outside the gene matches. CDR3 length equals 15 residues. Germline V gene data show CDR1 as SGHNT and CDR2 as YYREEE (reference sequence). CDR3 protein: CASSLGTGRADTQYF. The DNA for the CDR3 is TGTGCCAGCAGCTTGGGAACCGGGAGGGCAGATACGCAGTATTTT.

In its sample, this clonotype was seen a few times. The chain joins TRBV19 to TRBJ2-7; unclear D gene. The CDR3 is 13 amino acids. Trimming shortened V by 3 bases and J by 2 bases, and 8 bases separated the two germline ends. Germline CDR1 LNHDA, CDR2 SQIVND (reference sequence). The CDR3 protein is CASSMDDTYEQYF. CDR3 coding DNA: TGTGCCAGTAGTATGGATGACACCTACGAGCAGTACTTC.

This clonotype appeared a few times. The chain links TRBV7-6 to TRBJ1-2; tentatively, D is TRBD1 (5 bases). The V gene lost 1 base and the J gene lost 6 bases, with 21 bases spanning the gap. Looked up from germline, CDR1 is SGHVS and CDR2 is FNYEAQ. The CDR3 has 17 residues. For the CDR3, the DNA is TGTGCCAGCAGCTTAGTGGAAAAAGGGGAATCGCGGAATGGCTACACCTTC. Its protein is CASSLVEKGESRNGYTF.

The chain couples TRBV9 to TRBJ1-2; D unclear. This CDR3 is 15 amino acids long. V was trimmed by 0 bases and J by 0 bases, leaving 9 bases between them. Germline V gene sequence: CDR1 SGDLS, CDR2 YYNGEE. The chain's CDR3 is CASSVGGNTNYGYTF. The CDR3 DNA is TGTGCCAGCAGCGTAGGCGGCAACACTAACTATGGCTACACCTTC.

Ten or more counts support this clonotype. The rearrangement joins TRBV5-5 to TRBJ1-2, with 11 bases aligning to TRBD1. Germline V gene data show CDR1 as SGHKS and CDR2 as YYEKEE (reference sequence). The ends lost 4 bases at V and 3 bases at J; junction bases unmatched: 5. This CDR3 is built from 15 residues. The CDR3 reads CASSADRGRYYGYTF. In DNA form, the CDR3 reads TGTGCCAGCAGCGCGGACAGGGGGCGGTACTATGGCTACACCTTC.

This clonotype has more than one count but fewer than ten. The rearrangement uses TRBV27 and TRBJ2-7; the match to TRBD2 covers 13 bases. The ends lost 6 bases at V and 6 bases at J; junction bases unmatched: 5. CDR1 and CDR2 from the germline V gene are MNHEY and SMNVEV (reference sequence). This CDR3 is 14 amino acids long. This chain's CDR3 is CASRLAGGPAEQYF. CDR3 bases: TGTGCCAGCAGACTAGCGGGAGGGCCGGCCGAGCAGTACTTC.

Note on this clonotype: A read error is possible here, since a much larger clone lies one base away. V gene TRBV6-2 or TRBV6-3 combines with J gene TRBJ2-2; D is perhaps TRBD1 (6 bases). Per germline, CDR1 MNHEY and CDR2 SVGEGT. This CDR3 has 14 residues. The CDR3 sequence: CASSYGTQTGELIF. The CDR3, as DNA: TGTGCCAGCAGTTACGGGACACAGACCGGGGAGCTGATTTTT.

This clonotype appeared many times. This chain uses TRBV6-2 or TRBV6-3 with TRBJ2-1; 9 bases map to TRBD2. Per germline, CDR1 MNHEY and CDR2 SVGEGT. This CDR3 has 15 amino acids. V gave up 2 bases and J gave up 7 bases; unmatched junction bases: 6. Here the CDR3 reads CASSYVAGGQNEQFF. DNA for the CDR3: TGTGCCAGCAGTTACGTCGCGGGGGGGCAGAATGAGCAGTTCTTC.

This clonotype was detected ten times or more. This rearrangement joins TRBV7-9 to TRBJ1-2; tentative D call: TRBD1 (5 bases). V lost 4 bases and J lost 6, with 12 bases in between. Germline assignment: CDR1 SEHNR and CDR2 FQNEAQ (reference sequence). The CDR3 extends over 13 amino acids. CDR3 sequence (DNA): TGTGCCAGCAGCTCCTCCGGAGGGGATGGCTACACCTTC. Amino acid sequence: CASSSSGGDGYTF. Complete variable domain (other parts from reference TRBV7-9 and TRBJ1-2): DTGVSQNPRHKITKRGQNVTFRCDPISEHNRLYWYRQTLGQGPEFLTYFQNEAQLEKSRLLSDRFSAERPKGSFSTLEIQRTEQGDSAMYLCASSSSGGDGYTFGSGTRLTVV.

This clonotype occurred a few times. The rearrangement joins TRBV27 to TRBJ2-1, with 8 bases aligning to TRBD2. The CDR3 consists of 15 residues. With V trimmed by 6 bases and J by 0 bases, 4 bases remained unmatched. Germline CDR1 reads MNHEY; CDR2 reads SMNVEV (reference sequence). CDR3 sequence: CASSLLAVSYNEQFF. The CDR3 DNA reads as TGTGCCAGCAGCCTACTAGCGGTCTCCTACAATGAGCAGTTCTTC.

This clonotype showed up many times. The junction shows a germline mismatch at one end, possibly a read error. CDR3 residues: CASSLASHEQYF. The CDR3 DNA is TGTGCCAGCAGCCTAGCGAGCCACGAGCAGTACTTC. V usage is TRBV7-2 and J usage is TRBJ2-7, with D perhaps matching TRBD2 (6 bases). This CDR3 has 12 residues. CDR1 SGHTA and CDR2 FQGNSA come from the germline V gene.

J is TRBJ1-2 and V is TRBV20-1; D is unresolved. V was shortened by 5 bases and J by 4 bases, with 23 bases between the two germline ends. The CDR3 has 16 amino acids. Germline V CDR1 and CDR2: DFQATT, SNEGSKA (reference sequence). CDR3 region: CSAARLRLKELYGYTF. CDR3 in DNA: TGCAGTGCTGCCCGACTGAGACTTAAAGAACTCTATGGCTACACCTTC.

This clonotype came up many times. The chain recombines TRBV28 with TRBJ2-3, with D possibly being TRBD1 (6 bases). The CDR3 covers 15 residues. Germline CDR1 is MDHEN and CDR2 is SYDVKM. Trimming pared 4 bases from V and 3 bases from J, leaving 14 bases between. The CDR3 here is CASSWGHSGTDTQYF. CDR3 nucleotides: TGTGCCAGCAGTTGGGGACACTCAGGGACAGATACGCAGTATTTT.

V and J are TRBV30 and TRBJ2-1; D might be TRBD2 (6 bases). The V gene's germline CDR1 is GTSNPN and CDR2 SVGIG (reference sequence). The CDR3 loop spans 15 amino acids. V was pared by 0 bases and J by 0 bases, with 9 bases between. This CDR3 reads CAWSVGGSSYNEQFF. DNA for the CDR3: TGTGCCTGGAGTGTCGGGGGTAGCTCCTACAATGAGCAGTTCTTC.

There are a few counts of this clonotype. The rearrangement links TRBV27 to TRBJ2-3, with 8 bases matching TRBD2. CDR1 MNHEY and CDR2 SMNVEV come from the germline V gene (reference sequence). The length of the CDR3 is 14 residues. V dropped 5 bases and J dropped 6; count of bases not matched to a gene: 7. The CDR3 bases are TGTGCCAGCAGTCCGGGGACTAGGGGGGATACGCAGTATTTT. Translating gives CASSPGTRGDTQYF.

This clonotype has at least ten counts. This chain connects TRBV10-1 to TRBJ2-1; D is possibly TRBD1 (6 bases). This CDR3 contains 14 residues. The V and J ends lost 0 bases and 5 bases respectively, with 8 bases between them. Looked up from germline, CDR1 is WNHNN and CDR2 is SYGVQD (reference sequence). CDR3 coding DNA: TGCGCCAGCAGTGAGTCGGGGGCCCACAATGAGCAGTTCTTC. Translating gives CASSESGAHNEQFF.

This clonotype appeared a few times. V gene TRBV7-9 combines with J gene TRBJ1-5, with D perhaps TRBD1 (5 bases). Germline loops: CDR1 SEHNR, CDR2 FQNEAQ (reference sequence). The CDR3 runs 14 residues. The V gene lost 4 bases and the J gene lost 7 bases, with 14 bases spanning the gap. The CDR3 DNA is TGTGCCAGCAGCTCCGACAGAAAAGGCCAGCCCCAGCATTTT. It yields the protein CASSSDRKGQPQHF.

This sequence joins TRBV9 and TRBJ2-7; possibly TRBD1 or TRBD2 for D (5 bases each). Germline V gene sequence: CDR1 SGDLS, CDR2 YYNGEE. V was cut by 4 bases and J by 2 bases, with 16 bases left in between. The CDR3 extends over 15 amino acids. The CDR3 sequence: CASSPLTEGTYEQYF. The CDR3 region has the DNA TGTGCCAGCAGCCCCTTGACAGAGGGGACCTACGAGCAGTACTTC.

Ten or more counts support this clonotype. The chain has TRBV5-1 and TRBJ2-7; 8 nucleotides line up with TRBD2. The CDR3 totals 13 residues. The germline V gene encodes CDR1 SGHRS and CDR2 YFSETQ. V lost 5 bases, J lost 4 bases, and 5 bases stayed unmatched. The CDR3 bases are TGCGCCAGCAGGGCTAGCGGGCTATACGAGCAGTACTTC. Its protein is CASRASGLYEQYF.

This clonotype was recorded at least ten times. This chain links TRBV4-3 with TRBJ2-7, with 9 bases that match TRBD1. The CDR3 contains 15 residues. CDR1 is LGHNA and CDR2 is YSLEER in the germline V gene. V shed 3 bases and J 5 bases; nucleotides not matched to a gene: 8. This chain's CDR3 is CASSQLTGTGHEQYF. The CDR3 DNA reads TGCGCCAGCAGCCAGTTAACCGGGACAGGGCACGAGCAGTACTTC.

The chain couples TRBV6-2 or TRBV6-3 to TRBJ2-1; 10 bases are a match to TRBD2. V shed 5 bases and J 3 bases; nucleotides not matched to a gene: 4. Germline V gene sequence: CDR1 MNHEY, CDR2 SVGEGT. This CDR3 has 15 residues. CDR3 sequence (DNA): TGTGCCAGCAGTCCAACTAGCGGGATCTACAATGAGCAGTTCTTC. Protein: CASSPTSGIYNEQFF.

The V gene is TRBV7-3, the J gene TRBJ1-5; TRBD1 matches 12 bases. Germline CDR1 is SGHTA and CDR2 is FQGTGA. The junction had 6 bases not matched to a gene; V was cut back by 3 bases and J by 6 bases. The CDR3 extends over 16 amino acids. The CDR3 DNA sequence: TGTGCCAGCAGCTTTAATGGGACAGGGGGCGGTCAGCCCCAGCATTTT. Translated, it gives CASSFNGTGGGQPQHF.